This paragraph covers one T cell receptor beta chain sequence. No antigen is known for it. Tumor samples were taken before definitive surgery or chemotherapy. The data stem from a study of high-grade serous ovarian cancer treatment subgroups. Study context: Mean per sample: around 13,000 reads, around 7,100 unique TCR beta rearrangements. Study-wide results and limits: Clonal relatedness tracked neoantigen level, and by trend copy number and mutation load. Without spatial data, bulk sequencing limits insight into HGSC tumor diversity.

Produced via immunoSEQ multiplex PCR; TCRdb's table is partial and in-frame only. The sample records more than 5,000 clones, more than 65% being singletons. The germline V gene has CDR1 SGHKS and CDR2 YYEKEE (reference sequence). This CDR3 spans 12 amino acids. The V end lost 1 base, the J end lost 6 bases, and 8 bases lay between the germline ends. This chain joins TRBV5-5 and TRBJ2-7; the D gene is possibly TRBD2 (5 bases). Sequenced material: tumor tissue. The TCR originated in a human patient with high-grade serous ovarian cancer. CDR3 DNA: TGTGCCAGCAGCTTGTTTGCGGGCGAGCAGTACGTC. Its translation is CASSLFAGEQYV.